Each of the 8 T cell receptor beta chains below was sequenced from the same sample in a study of Graves' ophthalmopathy and Graves' hyperthyroidism. The authors amplified TCR beta CDR3 regions, and they did so from RNA transcripts for repertoire sequencing. The first-round RT-PCR employed HTBI primers together with the Qiagen OneStep RT-PCR kit. A multiplex PCR was then performed as the second round. TCRdb re-called the multiplex PCR reads with MiXCR, one entry per CDR3 protein. The table lists about 380,000 distinct CDR3 sequences, less than 20% of them singletons. The source material was peripheral blood. These receptors originate from a young woman with stable Graves' hyperthyroidism.

This clonotype was counted many times. Germline and junction disagree at one end, which may indicate a read error. CDR3 region: CASSRSGEESQYF. CDR3 nucleotides: TGTGCCAGTAGTCGATCAGGCGAAGAGAGCCAGTACTTC. The chain links TRBV19 to TRBJ2-5, with no clear D. CDR1 and CDR2 (germline): LNHDA, SQIVND (reference sequence). There are 13 residues in the CDR3.

The rearrangement uses TRBV3-1 and TRBJ1-1; D is unresolved. The V end lost 1 base, the J end lost 3 bases, and 12 bases lay between the germline ends. The CDR3 spans 15 residues. Germline V CDR1 and CDR2: LGHDT, YNNKEL (reference sequence). CDR3 loop: CASSQVRRGYTEAFF. The CDR3 DNA reads as TGTGCCAGCAGCCAAGTGCGCCGCGGATACACTGAAGCTTTCTTT.

This clonotype has at least ten counts. This chain links TRBV2 with TRBJ1-1; D gene unclear. Germline CDR1 is SNHLY and CDR2 is FYNNEI. Trimming removed 3 bases from V and 4 bases from J, with 12 bases in between. This CDR3 contains 14 residues. CDR3 DNA sequence: TGTGCCAGCAGTGAGACCGCCCTGGGCACTGAAGCTTTCTTT. It translates to CASSETALGTEAFF.

This clonotype has a count of ten or more. The chain carries TRBV11-2 and TRBJ1-6; a weak D match, TRBD1 (6 bases). V lost 7 bases and J 4 bases, leaving 14 bases between the germline ends. The CDR3 is made up of 15 amino acids. CDR1 is SGHAT and CDR2 is FQNNGV in the germline V gene. This CDR3 reads CASTPSGQYNSPLHF. Here the CDR3 DNA reads TGTGCCAGCACCCCCTCCGGACAGTATAATTCACCCCTCCACTTT. Together with reference TRBV11-2 and TRBJ1-6, the CDR3 gives the full variable domain: EAGVAQSPRYKIIEKRQSVAFWCNPISGHATLYWYQQILGQGPKLLIQFQNNGVVDDSQLPKDRFSAERLKGVDSTLKIQPAKLEDSAVYLCASTPSGQYNSPLHFGNGTRLTVT.

This clonotype showed up many times. The chain joins TRBV24-1 to TRBJ1-5; no clear D. The CDR3 totals 12 residues. The ends were cut back, 4 bases at V and 5 bases at J, with 5 bases in the middle. The V gene's germline CDR1 is KGHDR and CDR2 SFDVKD. In DNA form, the CDR3 reads TGTGCCACCAGTGACCAGGATCAGCCCCAGCATTTT. Protein sequence: CATSDQDQPQHF.

This chain joins TRBV5-1 and TRBJ2-7; 13 positions agree with TRBD2. The J segment lost 0 bases and the V segment lost 1 base, leaving 4 bases of the junction unmatched. The CDR3 covers 17 residues. Germline V gene sequence: CDR1 SGHRS, CDR2 YFSETQ. The CDR3 here is CASSLRTSGGGSYEQYF. In DNA form, the CDR3 reads TGCGCCAGCAGCTTGCGGACTAGCGGGGGTGGCTCCTACGAGCAGTACTTC.

This clonotype was observed once. This rearrangement joins TRBV11-2 to TRBJ2-2, with D possibly being TRBD1 (5 bases). This CDR3 comprises 14 residues. V shed 4 bases and J shed 4 bases, with 10 bases lying between them. In germline, CDR1 is SGHAT, CDR2 FQNNGV. CDR3 in amino acids: CASSSRASTGELFF. The CDR3 bases are TGTGCCAGCAGCTCCAGGGCTAGCACCGGGGAGCTGTTTTTT.

The table lists this clonotype with many counts. This chain joins TRBV3-1 and TRBJ2-5, with D perhaps TRBD2 (6 bases). This CDR3 is built from 13 residues. V was shortened by 4 bases and J by 4 bases, with 10 bases between the two germline ends. Germline assignment: CDR1 LGHDT and CDR2 YNNKEL (reference sequence). In DNA, the CDR3 is TGTGCCAGCAGCCTCGGACTATCAGAGACCCAGTACTTC. This encodes CASSLGLSETQYF.